These 25 T cell receptor beta chains came from one sample sequenced in a study of blood T cells in healthy people across ages. Together with a sample-barcoded 5' primer, a J-beta primer mix was included in a second PCR lasting about 6 to 11 cycles. One entry per CDR3 protein, called by TCRdb with MiXCR from the 5' RACE reads. The sample comprises roughly 1.9 million distinct CDR3 sequences, about two fifths of which are singletons, and 20% to 25% rests with the top ten. Material: blood. The receptor set was obtained from a human donor in good health.

The genes are TRBV18 and TRBJ2-3, with 8 positions matching TRBD1. CDR1 and CDR2 from the germline V gene are KGHSH and LQKENI. V lost 3 bases, J lost 6 bases, and 8 bases stayed unmatched. This CDR3 is built from 15 residues. CDR3 protein: CASSPLGQGKDTQYF. In DNA form, the CDR3 reads TGTGCCAGCTCACCTCTCGGACAGGGAAAGGATACGCAGTATTTT.

The genes are TRBV9 and TRBJ2-3, with 8 bases matching TRBD1. This CDR3 is built from 16 residues. Trimming took 0 bases from V and 2 from J; bases not matched to a gene: 5. Germline V gene sequence: CDR1 SGDLS, CDR2 YYNGEE. This chain's CDR3 is CASSVGAGGNTDTQYF. Written as DNA, the CDR3 is TGTGCCAGCAGCGTAGGCGCAGGGGGCAACACAGATACGCAGTATTTT.

There are a few counts of this clonotype. This chain links TRBV5-1 with TRBJ2-5, with 14 bases fitting TRBD2. J gave up 1 base and V 3 bases, and 2 bases lay outside the gene matches. Germline lookup yields CDR1 SGHRS and CDR2 YFSETQ. The CDR3 has 16 residues. The CDR3 DNA is TGCGCCAGCAGCTGGGGGACTAGCGGGGGCCAAGAGACCCAGTACTTC. Amino acid sequence: CASSWGTSGGQETQYF.

This clonotype was picked up a small number of times. The J gene is TRBJ2-1, the V gene TRBV29-1; possibly TRBD1 for D (6 bases). The germline CDR1 and CDR2 sequences are SQVTM and ANQGSEA. The germline V and J ends were trimmed by 3 bases and 9 bases, with 21 bases remaining between them. The CDR3 has 15 amino acids. This CDR3 is CSVESTGLSFGEQFF. Written as DNA, the CDR3 is TGCAGCGTTGAGAGCACAGGGTTAAGTTTCGGTGAGCAGTTCTTC.

This clonotype occurred a few times. The chain combines TRBV12-3 or TRBV12-4 with TRBJ1-6; perhaps TRBD1 as D (5 bases). This CDR3 spans 13 amino acids. The V end lost 5 bases, the J end lost 11 bases, and 13 bases lay between the germline ends. The CDR3 protein is CASSPGGVTPLHF. CDR3 coding DNA: TGTGCCAGCAGTCCCGGGGGGGTGACACCCCTCCACTTT.

This clonotype was detected a few times. The chain couples TRBV7-9 to TRBJ2-7; possibly TRBD2 for D (6 bases). This CDR3 is 19 amino acids long. V lost 6 bases and J lost 4, with 31 bases in between. The germline gives CDR1 SEHNR, CDR2 FQNEAQ (reference sequence). The CDR3 DNA reads TGTGCCAGCAGTTCTACGACTAGTCCGACCTTCTTCGTTCCTTACGAGCAGTACTTC. Its translation is CASSSTTSPTFFVPYEQYF.

In its sample, this clonotype was seen a few times. The V and J genes are TRBV27 and TRBJ2-2; D remains ambiguous. The CDR3 covers 13 residues. Trimming removed 1 base from V and 4 bases from J, with 4 bases in between. Germline CDR1 reads MNHEY; CDR2 reads SMNVEV (reference sequence). The CDR3 nucleotides are TGTGCCAGCAGTTTATGGGTCACCGGGGAGCTGTTTTTT. Translation gives CASSLWVTGELFF.

This clonotype was seen more than once but under ten times. The chain uses TRBV29-1 and TRBJ2-3; D remains ambiguous. The V end lost 6 bases, the J end lost 2 bases, and 15 bases lay between the germline ends. CDR1 is SQVTM and CDR2 is ANQGSEA in the germline V gene. The CDR3 covers 14 residues. CDR3 sequence: CSVTAGRITDTQYF. The DNA of the CDR3 is TGCAGCGTAACCGCCGGACGGATCACAGATACGCAGTATTTT.

The rearrangement joins TRBV12-3 or TRBV12-4 to TRBJ1-1; TRBD1 might be the D (5 bases). V was pared by 7 bases and J by 11 bases, with 11 bases between. The CDR3 sequence is 10 residues long. The DNA of the CDR3 is TGTGCCAGCACCCAGGGAGCGGCTTTCTTT. Its protein product is CASTQGAAFF.

CDR3 protein: CASSQDNGGGNTIYF. In nucleotides, the CDR3 is TGCGCCAGCAGCCAAGACAACGGGGGTGGAAACACCATATATTTT. The rearrangement uses TRBV4-3 and TRBJ1-3; perhaps TRBD1 as D (5 bases). The CDR3 covers 15 residues. Between the trimmed V and J ends, which lost 0 bases and 3 bases, there was a span of 9 bases. The germline V gene encodes CDR1 LGHNA and CDR2 YSLEER.

The CDR3 DNA reads as TGTGCCAGCAATTTCGGGGGGACCTCCGGCCAGCCCCAGCATTTT. Its translation: CASNFGGTSGQPQHF. This rearrangement joins TRBV12-3 or TRBV12-4 to TRBJ1-5; TRBD1 might be the D (5 bases). The CDR3 length is 15 residues. V lost 7 bases and J lost 7, with 20 bases in between.

This clonotype was recorded many times. The J gene is TRBJ2-5, the V gene TRBV20-1; D assignment may be TRBD1 or TRBD2 (6 bases each). Germline values: CDR1 DFQATT, CDR2 SNEGSKA (reference sequence). CDR3 length: 13 residues. Trimming cost V 6 bases and J 1 base, with 12 bases left between them. The CDR3 here is CSARRGVQETQYF. The CDR3 DNA reads TGCAGTGCCCGAAGGGGGGTCCAAGAGACCCAGTACTTC.

This clonotype was picked up a small number of times. The chain is built from TRBV15 and TRBJ2-1; possible D gene TRBD1, 6 bases. The V end lost 2 bases, the J end lost 8 bases, and 16 bases lay between the germline ends. CDR3 length equals 15 residues. Germline CDR1 is LNHNV and CDR2 is YYDKDF (reference sequence). CDR3: CATSRRSGTSDEQFF. CDR3 DNA: TGTGCCACCAGCAGACGATCCGGGACATCGGATGAGCAGTTCTTC.

The chain is built from TRBV7-2 and TRBJ2-1; a possible D gene is TRBD2 (6 bases). The CDR3 length is 14 residues. Germline CDR1 SGHTA, CDR2 FQGNSA. V lost 1 base to trimming and J lost 10 bases, with 14 bases between them. CDR3 loop: CASSLEEGLGEQFF. The CDR3 DNA reads as TGTGCCAGCAGCTTAGAGGAGGGGCTGGGCGAGCAGTTCTTC.

This clonotype was detected only a few times. This chain links TRBV4-1 with TRBJ2-7, with a weak D call TRBD2 (5 bases). Between the trimmed V and J ends, which lost 0 bases and 4 bases, there was a span of 13 bases. The CDR3 has 15 residues. Germline assignment: CDR1 MGHRA and CDR2 YSYEKL. The CDR3, as DNA: TGCGCCAGCAGCCAAGATATGAGGTCGGGGTACGAGCAGTACTTC. Protein sequence: CASSQDMRSGYEQYF.

This clonotype has just a few counts. The chain uses TRBV4-3 and TRBJ2-3; D gene ambiguous. This CDR3 has 18 residues. Deletions cut 0 bases from V and 0 bases from J, with 16 bases between. Germline CDR1 LGHNA, CDR2 YSLEER. The chain's CDR3 is CASSQEVIGAVSTDTQYF. CDR3 nucleotides: TGCGCCAGCAGCCAAGAGGTGATAGGAGCCGTTAGCACAGATACGCAGTATTTT.

The rearrangement uses TRBV2 and TRBJ1-2; no reliable D call. Trimming took off 6 bases at V and 3 bases at J, with 8 bases between the two ends. The length of the CDR3 is 12 residues. Germline V gives CDR1 SNHLY, CDR2 FYNNEI. For the CDR3, the DNA is TGTGCCAGCAGCATCCACGACTATGGCTACACCTTC. Its protein product is CASSIHDYGYTF.

The chain is built from TRBV7-2 and TRBJ1-2; D gene unclear. The CDR3 is 14 residues long. Germline V gene data show CDR1 as SGHTA and CDR2 as FQGNSA. The germline V and J ends were trimmed by 4 bases and 3 bases, with 12 bases remaining between them. The CDR3, as DNA: TGTGCCAGCAGCTCGAGGGTAGGAGACTATGGCTACACCTTC. Translation: CASSSRVGDYGYTF.

This clonotype was detected a few times. The chain has TRBV27 and TRBJ2-3; 13 bases match TRBD2. Trimming at V came to 5 bases and at J to 6 bases, leaving 17 bases not matched to a gene. Germline V gene data show CDR1 as MNHEY and CDR2 as SMNVEV (reference sequence). The CDR3 runs to 19 residues. Here the CDR3 reads CASSPKFLGTSGEADTQYF. In nucleotides, the CDR3 is TGTGCCAGCAGTCCGAAATTCCTAGGGACTAGCGGGGAGGCCGATACGCAGTATTTT.

This chain connects TRBV10-3 to TRBJ1-5; 8 positions agree with TRBD1. This CDR3 has 19 amino acids. The junction had 14 bases not matched to a gene; V was cut back by 0 bases and J by 4 bases. Per the germline V gene, CDR1 is ENHRY and CDR2 is SYGVKD. The DNA for the CDR3 is TGTGCCATCAGTGAGTCGAAGGGGCAGGGGGCCAAGTCAAATCAGCCCCAGCATTTT. Translating it yields CAISESKGQGAKSNQPQHF.

This clonotype was observed a handful of times. The chain couples TRBV7-9 to TRBJ2-4, with D tentatively TRBD1 (6 bases). V was trimmed by 3 bases and J by 0 bases, leaving 18 bases between them. This CDR3 contains 18 residues. Germline values: CDR1 SEHNR, CDR2 FQNEAQ (reference sequence). The DNA for the CDR3 is TGTGCCAGCAGCTTGGTACAGGGCCAGGATCTAGCCAAAAACATTCAGTACTTC. It encodes CASSLVQGQDLAKNIQYF. The whole variable domain, filled in from reference TRBV7-9 and TRBJ2-4, reads DTGVSQNPRHKITKRGQNVTFRCDPISEHNRLYWYRQTLGQGPEFLTYFQNEAQLEKSRLLSDRFSAERPKGSFSTLEIQRTEQGDSAMYLCASSLVQGQDLAKNIQYFGAGTRLSVL.

The CDR3 protein is CASSYRQGFGELFF. CDR3 nucleotides: TGTGCCAGCAGTTACCGACAGGGTTTCGGGGAGCTGTTTTTT. The chain links TRBV11-1 to TRBJ2-2; TRBD1 matches at 7 bases. CDR1 and CDR2 (germline): SGHAT, FQDESV (reference sequence). This CDR3 region has 14 residues. Trimming at V came to 6 bases and at J to 7 bases, leaving 8 bases not matched to a gene.

The rearrangement uses TRBV5-5 and TRBJ2-3; D uncertain. In germline, CDR1 is SGHKS, CDR2 YYEKEE (reference sequence). With 2 bases removed from V and 1 base from J, the gap between germline ends came to 11 bases. There are 15 residues in the CDR3. The CDR3 DNA reads TGTGCCAGCAGCTTTTGGCTCCAGCGCACAGATACGCAGTATTTT. The encoded protein is CASSFWLQRTDTQYF. Together with reference TRBV5-5 and TRBJ2-3, the CDR3 gives the full variable domain: DAGVTQSPTHLIKTRGQQVTLRCSPISGHKSVSWYQQVLGQGPQFIFQYYEKEERGRGNFPDRFSARQFPNYSSELNVNALLLGDSALYLCASSFWLQRTDTQYFGPGTRLTVL.

This sequence joins TRBV12-5 and TRBJ2-1, with a tentative D call TRBD1 (6 bases). Germline lookup yields CDR1 LGHNT and CDR2 FRNRAP. V shed 0 bases and J shed 1 base, with 10 bases lying between them. The CDR3 spans 16 residues. CDR3 region: CASGLVGQGSYNEQFF. The CDR3 region has the DNA TGTGCTAGTGGTTTGGTAGGCCAGGGGTCCTACAATGAGCAGTTCTTC.

Only a few counts were recorded for this clonotype. The chain is built from TRBV20-1 and TRBJ1-1; the D is unclear. The CDR3 spans 12 residues. With 6 bases removed from V and 0 bases from J, the gap between germline ends came to 8 bases. The germline gives CDR1 DFQATT, CDR2 SNEGSKA (reference sequence). CDR3 protein: CSAPTMNTEAFF. CDR3 coding DNA: TGCAGTGCCCCCACTATGAACACTGAAGCTTTCTTT.